The present T cell receptor beta chain was sequenced within a study of technical replicates of blood from a handful of donors. This clone has just one count. Libraries were prepared by immunoSEQ multiplex PCR; TCRdb keeps only in-frame clonotypes and omits some of them. The sample has fewer than 85,000 clones, roughly 92% seen once. CDR1 MNHEY and CDR2 SMNVEV come from the germline V gene (reference sequence). The junction had 7 bases not matched to a gene; V was cut back by 10 bases and J by 5 bases. The CDR3 spans 14 residues. The source is a human donor in good health. The specimen was T cells isolated from PBMCs. The J gene is TRBJ2-3, the V gene TRBV27; 12 bases match TRBD2. Written as DNA, the CDR3 is TGTGCCACCAGACTAGCGGGAGATCGAGATACGCAGTATTTT. This translates into CATRLAGDRDTQYF.